These 3 T cell receptor beta chains came from one sample sequenced in a study of Ad26.COV2.S vaccination and SARS-CoV-2 variants. Treatment meaning: over 15 received Ad26.COV2.S at low or high dose, single or two shots; several received placebo; per-sample allocation not given. The samples were gathered on day 63 after the first injection of vaccine or placebo. Profiled with immunoSEQ multiplex PCR; TCRdb holds only in-frame clones, not every one. The sample has 430,000 or so clones, approximately 90% seen once. The sequencing here drew on peripheral blood, taken in a trial of Ad26.COV2.S vaccine versus placebo. Source of these receptors: a person aged 18-65 years who received the Ad26.COV2.S COVID-19 vaccine or a placebo.

The rearrangement links TRBV28 to TRBJ2-7, with 7 nucleotides matching TRBD2. The germline V gene encodes CDR1 MDHEN and CDR2 SYDVKM. V lost 4 bases, J lost 2 bases, and 2 bases stayed unmatched. CDR3 length: 13 residues. The CDR3 coding sequence is TGTGCCAGCAGTTGGGGGACTACCTACGAGCAGTACTTC. Protein: CASSWGTTYEQYF.

This chain links TRBV5-4 with TRBJ2-7; 10 nucleotides line up with TRBD2. This CDR3 contains 14 residues. V was pared by 3 bases and J by 2 bases, with 2 bases of the junction left unmatched. Germline V CDR1 and CDR2: SGHNT, YYREEE (reference sequence). In nucleotides, the CDR3 is TGTGCCAGCAGCTGGACTAGCGGAACCTACGAGCAGTACTTC. Protein sequence: CASSWTSGTYEQYF. The full variable domain, with the rest looked up from reference TRBV5-4 and TRBJ2-7, is ETGVTQSPTHLIKTRGQQVTLRCSSQSGHNTVSWYQQALGQGPQFIFQYYREEENGRGNFPPRFSGLQFPNYSSELNVNALELDDSALYLCASSWTSGTYEQYFGPGTRLTVT.

The gene calls are TRBV5-5 and TRBJ1-5; D unclear. Trimming stripped 0 bases from V and 6 bases from J, with 13 bases between. Germline assignment: CDR1 SGHKS and CDR2 YYEKEE (reference sequence). The CDR3 has 15 residues. The CDR3 coding sequence is TGTGCCAGCAGCTTGGTCGGCGGGCTCGGTCAGCCCCAGCATTTT. Translated: CASSLVGGLGQPQHF.